The clone carrying this TCR beta chain has a handful of counts. Antigen unknown. This specimen belongs to a study of blood T cells in healthy people across ages. CDR1 ENHRY and CDR2 SYGVKD come from the germline V gene. The CDR3 totals 16 residues. After removal of 7 bases from V and 6 bases from J, the junction contained 11 bases not matched to a gene. The authors ran a second PCR of 7 to 11 cycles using a sample-barcoded 5' primer and a J-beta primer mix. Researchers report that a template-switch adaptor with 12 random nucleotides tagged each cDNA molecule. One entry per CDR3 protein, called by TCRdb with MiXCR from the 5' RACE reads. The sample has about 730,000 distinct CDR3 sequences; about 42% are singletons. Study observations and caveats: PBMCs were not sorted, which prevented a conclusive comparison of naive versus antigen-experienced cells.

The sample consisted of blood. The V gene is TRBV10-3, the J gene TRBJ2-3; 12 bases map to TRBD2. This clonotype originated in a woman in her sixties or seventies in good health. The CDR3 here is CAITDPTSGRLDTQYF. The CDR3 DNA is TGTGCCATCACCGACCCTACTAGCGGGAGGCTCGATACGCAGTATTTT.